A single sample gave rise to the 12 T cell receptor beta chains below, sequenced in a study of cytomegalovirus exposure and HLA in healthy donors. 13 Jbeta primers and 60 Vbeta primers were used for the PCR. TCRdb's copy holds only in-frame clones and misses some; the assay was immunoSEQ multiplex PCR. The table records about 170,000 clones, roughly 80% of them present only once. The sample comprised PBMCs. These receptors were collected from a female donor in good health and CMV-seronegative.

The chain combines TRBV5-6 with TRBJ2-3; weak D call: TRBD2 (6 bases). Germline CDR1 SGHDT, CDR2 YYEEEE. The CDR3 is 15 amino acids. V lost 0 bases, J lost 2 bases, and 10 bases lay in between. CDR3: CASSLELAYTDTQYF. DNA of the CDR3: TGTGCCAGCAGCTTGGAACTAGCCTACACAGATACGCAGTATTTT.

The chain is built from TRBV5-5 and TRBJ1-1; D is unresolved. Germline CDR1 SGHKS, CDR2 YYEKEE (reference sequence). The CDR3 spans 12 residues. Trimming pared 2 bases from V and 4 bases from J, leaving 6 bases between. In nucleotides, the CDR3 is TGTGCCAGCAGCTTTTACACCACTGAAGCTTTCTTT. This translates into CASSFYTTEAFF.

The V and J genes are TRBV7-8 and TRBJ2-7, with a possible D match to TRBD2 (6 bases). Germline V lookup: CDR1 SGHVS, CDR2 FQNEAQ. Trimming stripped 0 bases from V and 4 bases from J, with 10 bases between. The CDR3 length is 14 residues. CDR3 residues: CASSLAGLTYEQYF. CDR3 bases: TGTGCCAGCAGCTTAGCGGGACTTACTTACGAGCAGTACTTC.

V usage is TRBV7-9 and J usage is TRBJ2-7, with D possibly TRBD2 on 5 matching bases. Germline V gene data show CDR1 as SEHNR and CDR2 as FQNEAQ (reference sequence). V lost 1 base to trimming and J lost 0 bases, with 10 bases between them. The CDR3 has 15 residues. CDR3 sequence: CASSLVVRDSYEQYF. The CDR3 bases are TGTGCCAGCAGCTTAGTTGTCCGGGACTCCTACGAGCAGTACTTC.

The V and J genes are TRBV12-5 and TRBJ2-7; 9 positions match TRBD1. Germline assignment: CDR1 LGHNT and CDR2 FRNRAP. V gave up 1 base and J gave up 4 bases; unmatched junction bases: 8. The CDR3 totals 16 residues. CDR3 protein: CASGLALGQGGYEQYF. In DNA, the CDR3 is TGTGCTAGTGGTTTGGCTTTGGGACAGGGAGGGTACGAGCAGTACTTC.

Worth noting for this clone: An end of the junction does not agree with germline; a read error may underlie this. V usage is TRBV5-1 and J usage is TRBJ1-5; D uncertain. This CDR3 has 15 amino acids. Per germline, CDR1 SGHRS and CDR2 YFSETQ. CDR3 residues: CASRLDPDSNQPQHF. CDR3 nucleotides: TGCGCCAGCAGATTGGATCCAGATAGCAATCAGCCCCAGCATTTT. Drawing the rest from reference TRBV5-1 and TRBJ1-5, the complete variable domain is KAGVTQTPRYLIKTRGQQVTLSCSPISGHRSVSWYQQTPGQGLQFLFEYFSETQRNKGNFPGRFSGRQFSNSRSEMNVSTLELGDSALYLCASRLDPDSNQPQHFGDGTRLSIL.

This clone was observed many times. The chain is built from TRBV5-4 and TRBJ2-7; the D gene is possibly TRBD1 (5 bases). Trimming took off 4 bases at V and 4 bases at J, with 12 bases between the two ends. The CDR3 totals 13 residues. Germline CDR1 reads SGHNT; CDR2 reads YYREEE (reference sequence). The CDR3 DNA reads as TGTGCCAGCAGCCCAAAACCAGGGTACGAGCAGTACTTC. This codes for CASSPKPGYEQYF.

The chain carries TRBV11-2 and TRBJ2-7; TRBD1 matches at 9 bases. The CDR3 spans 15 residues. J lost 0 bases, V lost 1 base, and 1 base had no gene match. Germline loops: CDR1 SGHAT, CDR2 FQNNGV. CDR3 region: CASSLGQGDSYEQYF. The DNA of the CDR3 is TGTGCCAGCAGCTTAGGACAGGGGGACTCCTACGAGCAGTACTTC.

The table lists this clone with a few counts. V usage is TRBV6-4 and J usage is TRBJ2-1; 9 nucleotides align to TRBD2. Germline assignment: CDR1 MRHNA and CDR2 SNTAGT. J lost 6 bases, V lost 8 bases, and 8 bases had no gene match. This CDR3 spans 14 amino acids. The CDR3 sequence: CASGSGGELNEQFF. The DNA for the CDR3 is TGTGCCAGCGGTAGCGGGGGAGAACTCAATGAGCAGTTCTTC.

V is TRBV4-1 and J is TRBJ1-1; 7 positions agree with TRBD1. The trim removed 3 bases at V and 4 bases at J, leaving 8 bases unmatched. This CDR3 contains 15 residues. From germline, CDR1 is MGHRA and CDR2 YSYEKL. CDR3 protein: CASSHLGQLSTEAFF. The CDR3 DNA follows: TGCGCCAGCAGCCACTTGGGACAGCTTTCCACTGAAGCTTTCTTT.

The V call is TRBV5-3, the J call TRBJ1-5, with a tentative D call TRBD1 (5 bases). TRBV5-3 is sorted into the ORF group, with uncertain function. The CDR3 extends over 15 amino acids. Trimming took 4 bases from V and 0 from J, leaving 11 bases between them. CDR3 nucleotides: TGTGCCAGAAGCCCAGCCGGGGGTAGCAATCAGCCCCAGCATTTT. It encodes CARSPAGGSNQPQHF.

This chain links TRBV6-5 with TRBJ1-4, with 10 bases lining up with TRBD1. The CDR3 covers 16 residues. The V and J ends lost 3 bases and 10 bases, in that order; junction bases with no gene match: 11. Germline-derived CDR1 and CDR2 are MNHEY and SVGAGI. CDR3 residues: CASSYAGTGAMGKLFF. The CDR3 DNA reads TGTGCCAGCAGTTATGCGGGGACAGGGGCTATGGGAAAACTGTTTTTT.